This entry features one T cell receptor beta chain sequence. This specimen belongs to a study of T cells expressing NK-cell markers. TCRdb processed the 5' RACE reads again and assigns one entry to each CDR3 protein, with no DNA. This sample contains some 340,000 distinct CDR3 sequences. The CDR3 has 16 amino acids. Germline assignment: CDR1 SGHRS and CDR2 YFSETQ. The chain employs TRBV5-1 and TRBJ2-7; the D call of TRBD1 rests on TCRdb alone, since no DNA is present to check it. The sample comprised blood T cells: a sorted CD56 or NKG2C T cell subset, CD4+ or CD8+ T cells, or bulk PBMC T cells (not recorded which). This clonotype originated in a man aged 18-75 years in good health. CDR3 amino acids: CASSLAGGQGAYEQYF.